The 10 T cell receptor beta chains listed next were all sequenced from one sample in a study of human T cells and chemical hapten exposure. Time point: patch test 2, 6 weeks after DPC sensitization. Indicated treatment: therapeutic diphenylcyclopropenone sensitization with weekly scalp DPC. One entry per CDR3 protein, called by TCRdb with MiXCR from the RACE reads. This sample has about 70,000 distinct CDR3 sequences, with roughly 8.5% found just once. The material was whole blood, obtained in connection with sensitization to the hapten diphenylcyclopropenone (DPC). The source of these receptors is a woman aged 45 to 65 with alopecia areata. Some clones in this sample may be carry-over from other donors' samples.

The chain links TRBV7-2 to TRBJ1-3; D ambiguous. In germline, CDR1 is SGHTA, CDR2 FQGNSA. This CDR3 is built from 15 residues. The V gene lost 5 bases and the J gene lost 0 bases, with 11 bases spanning the gap. This CDR3 reads CASSPYKFSGNTIYF. Written as DNA, the CDR3 is TGTGCCAGCAGCCCTTACAAATTCTCTGGAAACACCATATATTTT. Full variable domain (remainder filled in from reference TRBV7-2 and TRBJ1-3): GAGVSQSPSNKVTEKGKDVELRCDPISGHTALYWYRQSLGQGLEFLIYFQGNSAPDKSGLPSDRFSAERTGGSVSTLTIQRTQQEDSAVYLCASSPYKFSGNTIYFGEGSWLTVV.

Here the CDR3 reads CSASMTGITEAFF. The CDR3 DNA reads TGCAGCGCCAGCATGACAGGGATCACTGAAGCTTTCTTT. J is TRBJ1-1 and V is TRBV29-1, with 7 bases identical to TRBD1. Losses at the gene ends were 7 bases for V and 4 bases for J; bases not matched to a gene: 9. Germline CDR1 is SQVTM and CDR2 is ANQGSEA. This CDR3 is built from 13 residues.

This clonotype has just a few counts. The rearrangement uses TRBV4-2 and TRBJ2-7; 7 bases map to TRBD2. Germline assignment: CDR1 LGHNA and CDR2 YNFKEQ. The CDR3 length is 15 residues. V shed 0 bases, J shed 2 bases, and the junction held 4 bases outside the gene matches. DNA for the CDR3: TGTGCCAGCAGCCAAGACCCGGGACTAACCTACGAGCAGTACTTC. Translation gives CASSQDPGLTYEQYF.

V gene TRBV4-2 combines with J gene TRBJ2-3; D perhaps matches TRBD2 (5 bases). The CDR3 extends over 14 amino acids. V shed 5 bases and J shed 5 bases, with 14 bases lying between them. The germline CDR1 and CDR2 sequences are LGHNA and YNFKEQ. CDR3 loop: CASSYGGSGDTQYF. CDR3 bases: TGTGCCAGCAGCTATGGTGGGAGCGGAGATACGCAGTATTTT.

The chain employs TRBV12-3 or TRBV12-4 and TRBJ1-1, with D perhaps TRBD1 (5 bases). CDR3 size: 14 residues. V was shortened by 6 bases and J by 3 bases, with 14 bases between the two germline ends. CDR3 in DNA: TGTGCCAGCAGGTTCAGGGTCGGGTACACTGAAGCTTTCTTT. This encodes CASRFRVGYTEAFF.

This clonotype occurred a few times. This rearrangement joins TRBV7-3 to TRBJ2-1; 10 bases are shared with TRBD2. Trimming took 3 bases from V and 4 from J; bases not matched to a gene: 3. CDR1 and CDR2 from the germline V gene are SGHTA and FQGTGA. The CDR3 is 15 amino acids. The CDR3 loop is CASSFFSGGYNEQFF. The CDR3 nucleotides read TGTGCCAGCAGCTTCTTTAGCGGGGGGTACAATGAGCAGTTCTTC.

The chain couples TRBV6-5 to TRBJ2-3, with TRBD2 as a possible D gene (6 bases). With 5 bases removed from V and 6 bases from J, the gap between germline ends came to 9 bases. Germline V gives CDR1 MNHEY, CDR2 SVGAGI. This CDR3 contains 12 residues. The CDR3 region is CASSPGADTQYF. CDR3 coding DNA: TGTGCCAGCAGTCCGGGAGCTGATACGCAGTATTTT.

This clonotype was detected ten times or more. V gene TRBV29-1 combines with J gene TRBJ2-7, with 7 bases identical to TRBD1. V shed 4 bases and J 2 bases; nucleotides not matched to a gene: 2. Germline V gene sequence: CDR1 SQVTM, CDR2 ANQGSEA. The CDR3 has 12 residues. DNA of the CDR3: TGCAGCGTTGGGACAGGAGCCTACGAGCAGTACTTC. Protein sequence: CSVGTGAYEQYF.

V and J are TRBV28 and TRBJ2-7; 8 nucleotides match TRBD1. CDR1 is MDHEN, CDR2 SYDVKM, per germline. There are 15 residues in the CDR3. The V gene end was trimmed by 4 bases and the J gene end by 3 bases; junction bases not matched to a gene: 8. This chain's CDR3 is CASSSPGQGNYEQYF. The CDR3 bases are TGTGCCAGCAGTTCCCCTGGACAGGGAAACTACGAGCAGTACTTC. Together with reference TRBV28 and TRBJ2-7, the CDR3 gives the full variable domain: DVKVTQSSRYLVKRTGEKVFLECVQDMDHENMFWYRQDPGLGLRLIYFSYDVKMKEKGDIPEGYSVSREKKERFSLILESASTNQTSMYLCASSSPGQGNYEQYFGPGTRLTVT.

This chain connects TRBV6-1 to TRBJ2-7, with 11 bases lining up with TRBD1. Germline CDR1 MNHNS, CDR2 SASEGT. CDR3 size: 14 residues. V trimming: 8 bases; J trimming: 7 bases; junction bases outside the gene matches: 10. DNA of the CDR3: TGTGCCAGCCTTGGACAGGGGGCATCGCGGGAGCAGTACTTC. Residues: CASLGQGASREQYF.